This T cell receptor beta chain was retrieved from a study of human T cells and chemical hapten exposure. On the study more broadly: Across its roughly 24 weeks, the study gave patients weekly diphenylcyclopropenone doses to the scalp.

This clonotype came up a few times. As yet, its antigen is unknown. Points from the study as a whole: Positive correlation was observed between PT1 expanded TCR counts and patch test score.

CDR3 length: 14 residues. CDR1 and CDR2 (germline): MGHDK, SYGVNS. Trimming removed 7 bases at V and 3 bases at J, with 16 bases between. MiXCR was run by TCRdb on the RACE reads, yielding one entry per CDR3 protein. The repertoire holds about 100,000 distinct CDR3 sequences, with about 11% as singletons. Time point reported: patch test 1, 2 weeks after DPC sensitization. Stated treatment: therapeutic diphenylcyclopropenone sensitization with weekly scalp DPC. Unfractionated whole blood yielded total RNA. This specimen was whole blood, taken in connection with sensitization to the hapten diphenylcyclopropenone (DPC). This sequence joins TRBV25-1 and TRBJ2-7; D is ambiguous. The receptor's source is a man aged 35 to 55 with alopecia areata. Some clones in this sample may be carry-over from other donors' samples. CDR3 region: CASIESNPNYEQYF. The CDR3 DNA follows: TGTGCCAGCATAGAGTCTAATCCCAACTACGAGCAGTACTTC.